The clone carrying this T cell receptor (beta chain) was observed a single time. This sample was included in a study of OX40 agonist ivuxolimab in advanced cancers. Overall study: Patients were infused with ivuxolimab every 2 weeks at 0.01 to 10 mg/kg. Partial responses occurred in Three dose-escalation patients, one with hepatocellular carcinoma and two with cutaneous melanoma.

Sequenced by immunoSEQ multiplex PCR; TCRdb stores in-frame clones only, minus some. The sample holds 55,000 to 85,000 clones, roughly nine tenths seen once. The CDR3 runs 14 residues. Germline V gene data show CDR1 as KGHSH and CDR2 as LQKENI. V gave up 2 bases and J gave up 5 bases; unmatched junction bases: 2. The sequence was collected from an adult with an advanced solid tumor such as melanoma, head and neck, liver or kidney cancer. The V gene is TRBV18, the J gene TRBJ1-5; TRBD1 agrees at 8 bases. Sequencing was performed on CD4+ or CD8+ T cells sorted from blood, taken in a trial of the OX40 agonist ivuxolimab. CDR3: CASSPSDRDQPQHF. CDR3 DNA sequence: TGTGCCAGCTCACCATCGGACAGGGATCAGCCCCAGCATTTT.